The 15 T cell receptor beta chains reported below all come from one sample, sequenced in a study of blood T cell repertoires in COVID-19. Sequencing was performed with immunoSEQ multiplex PCR; in TCRdb, only in-frame clones are kept and a portion is missing. The profile shows roughly 200,000 clones, roughly 88% of them singletons. The sample taken for sequencing was peripheral blood. These receptors were collected from a woman between 25 and 40 years old with acute or convalescent COVID-19.

This rearrangement joins TRBV6-1 to TRBJ2-3; no clear D gene. In germline, CDR1 is MNHNS, CDR2 SASEGT. Trimming pared 5 bases from V and 4 bases from J, leaving 7 bases between. The CDR3 extends over 12 amino acids. In nucleotides, the CDR3 is TGTGCCAGCAGTTATCTTCCAGATACGCAGTATTTT. Protein product: CASSYLPDTQYF.

This clone was seen a few times. V and J are TRBV20-1 and TRBJ2-7; no definite D call. Trimming left V 3 bases short and J 2 bases short, with 8 bases between. Germline V gene sequence: CDR1 DFQATT, CDR2 SNEGSKA (reference sequence). The CDR3 extends over 12 amino acids. CDR3 loop: CSASVQAYEQYF. The CDR3 DNA follows: TGCAGTGCTAGTGTTCAGGCCTACGAGCAGTACTTC.

The chain has TRBV7-9 and TRBJ1-5; D is possibly TRBD1 (5 bases). The CDR3 is 12 amino acids. The V gene's germline CDR1 is SEHNR and CDR2 FQNEAQ (reference sequence). Between the trimmed V and J ends, which lost 4 bases and 6 bases, there was a span of 7 bases. Here the CDR3 DNA reads TGTGCCAGCAGCTGGGGCAGTCAGCCCCAGCATTTT. Translation gives CASSWGSQPQHF. Drawing the rest from reference TRBV7-9 and TRBJ1-5, the complete variable domain is DTGVSQNPRHKITKRGQNVTFRCDPISEHNRLYWYRQTLGQGPEFLTYFQNEAQLEKSRLLSDRFSAERPKGSFSTLEIQRTEQGDSAMYLCASSWGSQPQHFGDGTRLSIL.

The chain recombines TRBV2 with TRBJ2-1, with 9 bases fitting TRBD1. Unmatched junction bases numbered 5, after V lost 6 bases and J lost 2 bases. The CDR3 runs 15 residues. Germline CDR1 SNHLY, CDR2 FYNNEI. CDR3 nucleotides: TGTGCCAGCAGCTTCGGGACAGGGACCTACAATGAGCAGTTCTTC. Protein sequence: CASSFGTGTYNEQFF.

V usage is TRBV30 and J usage is TRBJ1-2; D remains ambiguous. The CDR3 is made up of 14 amino acids. V was clipped by 2 bases and J by 5 bases, with 15 bases between them. Germline V gene data show CDR1 as GTSNPN and CDR2 as SVGIG (reference sequence). CDR3 coding DNA: TGTGCCTGGAGTACCTTGGTCGGAGGATATGGCTACACCTTC. It encodes CAWSTLVGGYGYTF.

V is TRBV2 and J is TRBJ2-1; unclear D gene. V was clipped by 3 bases and J by 13 bases, with 10 bases between them. Germline-derived CDR1 and CDR2 are SNHLY and FYNNEI. The CDR3 has 11 amino acids. The CDR3 is CASSDRASQFF. The CDR3 DNA is TGTGCCAGCAGTGATCGCGCGAGCCAGTTCTTC.

The CDR3 loop reads CSVDRQGNNEQYF. In DNA form, the CDR3 reads TGCAGCGTTGATCGACAGGGGAACAACGAGCAGTACTTC. The V gene is TRBV29-1, the J gene TRBJ2-7; 8 bases agree with TRBD1. The CDR3 extends over 13 amino acids. Trimming took 3 bases from V and 5 from J; bases not matched to a gene: 6. Germline CDR1 is SQVTM and CDR2 is ANQGSEA.

This clone was observed a handful of times. The chain couples TRBV6-2 or TRBV6-3 to TRBJ1-2; D ambiguous. Trimming took off 6 bases at V and 4 bases at J, with 12 bases between the two ends. The CDR3 covers 13 residues. CDR1 is MNHEY and CDR2 is SVGEGT in the germline V gene. CDR3 sequence: CASSDGDFYGYTF. DNA for the CDR3: TGTGCCAGCAGCGACGGTGACTTCTATGGCTACACCTTC.

This clone appeared once. The V call is TRBV5-6, the J call TRBJ1-1; 8 positions agree with TRBD1. This CDR3 has 15 residues. The trim removed 4 bases at V and 1 base at J, leaving 6 bases unmatched. Germline V gene lookup returns CDR1 SGHDT and CDR2 YYEEEE. CDR3 DNA sequence: TGTGCCAGCAGCATCTGGGACAGGAAGAACACTGAAGCTTTCTTT. It yields the protein CASSIWDRKNTEAFF.

The rearrangement uses TRBV6-5 and TRBJ1-2; the D is unclear. V was clipped by 2 bases and J by 2 bases, with 12 bases between them. Per the germline V gene, CDR1 is MNHEY and CDR2 is SVGAGI. This CDR3 spans 15 amino acids. This CDR3 is CASSYTSPENYGYTF. The CDR3 coding sequence is TGTGCCAGCAGTTACACTTCGCCTGAGAACTATGGCTACACCTTC.

This clone was recorded only once. The chain has TRBV6-5 and TRBJ2-3; D unclear. The CDR3 sequence is 14 residues long. Germline CDR1 and CDR2: MNHEY and SVGAGI. V was trimmed by 6 bases and J by 0 bases, leaving 10 bases between them. The CDR3 sequence is CASRRSSSTDTQYF. Here the CDR3 DNA reads TGTGCCAGCAGGAGATCATCTAGCACAGATACGCAGTATTTT.

The chain combines TRBV14 with TRBJ1-2, with D possibly matching TRBD1 (5 bases). This CDR3 contains 15 residues. V was clipped by 1 base and J by 4 bases, with 13 bases between them. The germline V gene has CDR1 SGHDN and CDR2 FVKESK. The CDR3 region has the DNA TGTGCCAGCAGCCAAGCTACTGACAGCGCCTATGGCTACACCTTC. It encodes CASSQATDSAYGYTF.

The genes are TRBV5-1 and TRBJ2-1; the D gene is possibly TRBD1 (6 bases). This CDR3 has 14 amino acids. V was pared by 3 bases and J by 9 bases, with 16 bases between. The germline V gene encodes CDR1 SGHRS and CDR2 YFSETQ. CDR3 region: CASSYIQGVAEQFF. Written as DNA, the CDR3 is TGCGCCAGCAGCTATATACAGGGAGTTGCTGAGCAGTTCTTC.

A remark on this clone: This sample also contains other DNA sequences that code for the same CDR3. The rearrangement links TRBV5-1 to TRBJ2-7; TRBD1 is a possible D gene (6 bases). The CDR3 has 14 amino acids. Deletions cut 5 bases from V and 3 bases from J, with 15 bases between. The V gene's germline CDR1 is SGHRS and CDR2 YFSETQ. CDR3 nucleotide sequence: TGCGCCAGCAGGCCGACAGGTCTTGACTACGAGCAGTACTTC. Protein sequence: CASRPTGLDYEQYF.

This chain links TRBV18 with TRBJ2-3; 11 bases line up with TRBD2. Germline V lookup: CDR1 KGHSH, CDR2 LQKENI. Trimming at V came to 6 bases and at J to 0 bases, leaving 8 bases not matched to a gene. There are 17 residues in the CDR3. The CDR3 region is CASSSLAGGTSTDTQYF. CDR3 nucleotide sequence: TGTGCCAGCTCCTCCCTAGCGGGAGGTACTAGCACAGATACGCAGTATTTT.